The 32 T cell receptor beta chains given below trace back to one sample, sequenced in a study of blood T cell repertoires in COVID-19. Produced via immunoSEQ multiplex PCR; TCRdb's table is partial and in-frame only. In the table there are under 300,000 clones, approximately 91% of which are singletons. The sample consisted of PBMCs or T cells enriched from blood (not recorded which). Receptors originate from a middle-aged woman with acute COVID-19.

The chain employs TRBV30 and TRBJ1-2, with 8 bases identical to TRBD1. The CDR3 runs 13 residues. Germline V gene data show CDR1 as GTSNPN and CDR2 as SVGIG (reference sequence). V lost 3 bases, J lost 4 bases, and 4 bases stayed unmatched. This CDR3 is CAWRAGGPYGYTF. In nucleotides, the CDR3 is TGTGCCTGGAGGGCAGGGGGCCCCTATGGCTACACCTTC.

The V call is TRBV5-1, the J call TRBJ2-3; 7 bases fit TRBD2. Trimming took 3 bases from V and 2 from J; bases not matched to a gene: 3. CDR3 length equals 14 residues. Germline V CDR1 and CDR2: SGHRS, YFSETQ. The CDR3 reads CASSWGLSTDTQYF. The CDR3 nucleotides are TGCGCCAGCAGCTGGGGACTATCCACAGATACGCAGTATTTT. Variable domain in full (rest from reference TRBV5-1 and TRBJ2-3): KAGVTQTPRYLIKTRGQQVTLSCSPISGHRSVSWYQQTPGQGLQFLFEYFSETQRNKGNFPGRFSGRQFSNSRSEMNVSTLELGDSALYLCASSWGLSTDTQYFGPGTRLTVL.

The genes are TRBV4-2 and TRBJ1-5; D not resolved. Germline values: CDR1 LGHNA, CDR2 YNFKEQ. V lost 0 bases, J lost 0 bases, and 6 bases lay in between. The CDR3 length is 15 residues. CDR3 region: CASSQDRYSNQPQHF. CDR3 in DNA: TGTGCCAGCAGCCAAGACAGATATAGCAATCAGCCCCAGCATTTT.

In DNA form, the CDR3 reads TGCGCCAGCAGCCTCCAAGCTAACTACGAGCAGTACTTC. This encodes CASSLQANYEQYF. The chain carries TRBV4-3 and TRBJ2-7; D gene uncertain. Germline lookup yields CDR1 LGHNA and CDR2 YSLEER. V gave up 4 bases and J gave up 3 bases, with 10 bases separating them. The CDR3 length is 13 residues.

The chain has TRBV7-9 and TRBJ1-1; possible D gene TRBD1, 6 bases. This CDR3 comprises 15 residues. Germline loops: CDR1 SEHNR, CDR2 FQNEAQ (reference sequence). Trimming took off 0 bases at V and 7 bases at J, with 15 bases between the two ends. CDR3 region: CASSLATGTGGEAFF. The CDR3 nucleotides are TGTGCCAGCAGCTTAGCGACAGGCACTGGTGGTGAAGCTTTCTTT.

The rearrangement links TRBV19 to TRBJ1-6; 7 positions match TRBD1. Trimming at V came to 3 bases and at J to 7 bases, leaving 6 bases not matched to a gene. Germline V gene lookup returns CDR1 LNHDA and CDR2 SQIVND (reference sequence). This CDR3 is 15 amino acids long. The CDR3 region has the DNA TGTGCCAGTAGTATCGCTGCACAGGGGAATTCACCCCTCCACTTT. It yields the protein CASSIAAQGNSPLHF. Full variable domain (rest looked up from reference TRBV19 and TRBJ1-6): DGGITQSPKYLFRKEGQNVTLSCEQNLNHDAMYWYRQDPGQGLRLIYYSQIVNDFQKGDIAEGYSVSREKKESFPLTVTSAQKNPTAFYLCASSIAAQGNSPLHFGNGTRLTVT.

The chain employs TRBV5-1 and TRBJ1-2; D gene ambiguous. Germline V gene sequence: CDR1 SGHRS, CDR2 YFSETQ. The germline V and J ends were trimmed by 0 bases and 7 bases, with 10 bases remaining between them. The CDR3 loop spans 13 amino acids. CDR3 loop: CASSLGSGFGYTF. In nucleotides, the CDR3 is TGCGCCAGCAGCTTGGGATCGGGGTTTGGCTACACCTTC.

This clone was seen only once. The genes are TRBV7-9 and TRBJ1-4; D is unresolved. Germline loops: CDR1 SEHNR, CDR2 FQNEAQ (reference sequence). This CDR3 comprises 14 residues. V was pared by 5 bases and J by 0 bases, with 7 bases between. Written as DNA, the CDR3 is TGTGCCAGCAGCGAGGTTGCAACTAATGAAAAACTGTTTTTT. As protein: CASSEVATNEKLFF.

This clone was seen only once. The chain employs TRBV2 and TRBJ2-3; the match to TRBD1 covers 7 bases. With V trimmed by 6 bases and J by 10 bases, 19 bases remained unmatched. The CDR3 consists of 16 residues. Looked up from germline, CDR1 is SNHLY and CDR2 is FYNNEI. CDR3 bases: TGTGCCAGCAGCAGAACTTCATCCGGGACAGATCTCGCGCAGTATTTT. This sequence encodes CASSRTSSGTDLAQYF.

This sequence joins TRBV4-1 and TRBJ2-1; weak D call: TRBD2 (6 bases). V was trimmed by 5 bases and J by 9 bases, leaving 17 bases between them. In germline, CDR1 is MGHRA, CDR2 YSYEKL. This CDR3 has 14 amino acids. The CDR3 DNA reads TGCGCCAGCAGCATGCCGGGACTCCTCGCTGAGCAGTTCTTC. It translates to CASSMPGLLAEQFF.

This sequence joins TRBV7-8 and TRBJ2-7; TRBD2 matches at 9 bases. The germline V gene encodes CDR1 SGHVS and CDR2 FQNEAQ. The CDR3 length is 14 residues. The J segment lost 2 bases and the V segment lost 8 bases, leaving 7 bases of the junction unmatched. The CDR3 DNA reads TGTGCCAGCGGGCAGCGGGGGGAAACCTACGAGCAGTACTTC. As protein: CASGQRGETYEQYF.

This chain connects TRBV15 to TRBJ2-3; 9 nucleotides match TRBD2. Germline lookup yields CDR1 LNHNV and CDR2 YYDKDF (reference sequence). The CDR3 extends over 17 amino acids. J was trimmed by 3 bases and V by 0 bases; bases with no gene match: 7. CDR3 bases: TGTGCCACCAGCAGAGATAGAAGCGGGAGGTTGACAGATACGCAGTATTTT. It is translated as CATSRDRSGRLTDTQYF.

The V call is TRBV11-2, the J call TRBJ2-7, with 8 bases fitting TRBD2. CDR1 is SGHAT and CDR2 is FQNNGV in the germline V gene. V gave up 4 bases and J gave up 6 bases; unmatched junction bases: 11. CDR3 length: 15 amino acids. CDR3 protein: CASSSHQAGVSEQYF. Here the CDR3 DNA reads TGTGCCAGCAGCTCCCACCAAGCGGGGGTATCCGAGCAGTACTTC.

The J gene is TRBJ2-4, the V gene TRBV5-6; TRBD2 is a possible D gene (5 bases). This CDR3 contains 12 residues. CDR1 is SGHDT, CDR2 YYEEEE, per germline. Trimming removed 0 bases at V and 15 bases at J, with 13 bases between. The CDR3 DNA reads as TGTGCCAGCAGCTTGGTTCGGGGTGTGGTGTACTTC. Translation: CASSLVRGVVYF.

Concerning this clone: Distinct nucleotide sequences in the sample also encode this CDR3. DNA of the CDR3: TGTGCCATCAGTGAGTCAGCAGGGGACACTGAAGCTTTCTTT. Amino acid sequence: CAISESAGDTEAFF. The rearrangement uses TRBV10-3 and TRBJ1-1; maybe TRBD1 (6 bases). Germline V gives CDR1 ENHRY, CDR2 SYGVKD. The CDR3 is made up of 14 amino acids. V lost 0 bases to trimming and J lost 3 bases, with 8 bases between them.

This clone was detected only once. The chain links TRBV29-1 to TRBJ2-3; D gene uncertain. CDR1 is SQVTM and CDR2 is ANQGSEA in the germline V gene. The V end was cut by 4 bases, the J end by 0 bases, with 5 bases between. CDR3 length: 12 residues. The CDR3 sequence is CSVGGSTDTQYF. CDR3 nucleotide sequence: TGCAGCGTTGGAGGTAGCACAGATACGCAGTATTTT.

J is TRBJ2-3 and V is TRBV7-2; D ambiguous. Germline loops: CDR1 SGHTA, CDR2 FQGNSA. Trimming stripped 5 bases from V and 0 bases from J, with 9 bases between. The CDR3 sequence is 14 residues long. The CDR3 region has the DNA TGTGCCAGCAGCCGTGCGGAGAGCACAGATACGCAGTATTTT. The encoded protein is CASSRAESTDTQYF.

J is TRBJ2-1 and V is TRBV24-1, with D possibly being TRBD1 (5 bases). V was clipped by 2 bases and J by 9 bases, with 7 bases between them. Germline V gives CDR1 KGHDR, CDR2 SFDVKD. CDR3 length equals 12 residues. In DNA, the CDR3 is TGTGCCACCAGTGATTCAGGGTCTGAGCAGTTCTTC. Its translation: CATSDSGSEQFF.

The gene calls are TRBV11-2 and TRBJ2-3, with D unresolved. V lost 1 base to trimming and J lost 3 bases, with 8 bases between them. Per germline, CDR1 SGHAT and CDR2 FQNNGV. The length of the CDR3 is 14 residues. CDR3 region: CASSLGGGTDTQYF. The CDR3 region has the DNA TGTGCCAGCAGCTTAGGCGGCGGAACAGATACGCAGTATTTT.

J is TRBJ2-7 and V is TRBV13; D unresolved. This CDR3 is 15 amino acids long. Germline lookup yields CDR1 PRHDT and CDR2 FYEKMQ (reference sequence). With 5 bases removed from V and 3 bases from J, the gap between germline ends came to 17 bases. The CDR3 bases are TGTGCCAGCAGCCGAACATTAGCTGGTAGCTACGAGCAGTACTTC. Amino acids: CASSRTLAGSYEQYF.

The chain has TRBV12-5 and TRBJ2-1; weak D call: TRBD2 (6 bases). V lost 3 bases and J lost 10, with 16 bases in between. Germline V gives CDR1 LGHNT, CDR2 FRNRAP. The CDR3 extends over 14 amino acids. In DNA form, the CDR3 reads TGTGCTAGTGGTTTAGGGGACTCCCGTCAGGAGCAGTTCTTC. Protein: CASGLGDSRQEQFF. Looking up the rest from reference TRBV12-5 and TRBJ2-1 gives the full variable domain: DARVTQTPRHKVTEMGQEVTMRCQPILGHNTVFWYRQTMMQGLELLAYFRNRAPLDDSGMPKDRFSAEMPDATLATLKIQPSEPRDSAVYFCASGLGDSRQEQFFGPGTRLTVL.

A word on this clone: Different DNA sequences within this sample yield the same CDR3. The rearrangement uses TRBV5-4 and TRBJ2-5; D gene ambiguous. CDR3 length equals 12 residues. Looked up from germline, CDR1 is SGHNT and CDR2 is YYREEE (reference sequence). V was shortened by 0 bases and J by 4 bases, with 4 bases between the two germline ends. CDR3 protein: CASSLAGETQYF. The CDR3, as DNA: TGTGCCAGCAGCTTGGCAGGAGAGACCCAGTACTTC.

The CDR3 sequence: CASSPTLGQDNTEAFF. CDR3 nucleotides: TGTGCCAGCAGCCCCACATTGGGACAGGACAACACTGAAGCTTTCTTT. The chain combines TRBV3-1 (or the pseudogene TRBV3-2) with TRBJ1-1; the match to TRBD1 covers 8 bases. Germline trimming cut 4 bases from V and 2 bases from J; bases unmatched to any gene: 9. Germline V gene sequence: CDR1 LGHDT, CDR2 YNNKEL (reference sequence). The CDR3 has 16 residues.

This chain links TRBV3-1 (or the pseudogene TRBV3-2) with TRBJ1-1; TRBD1 might be the D (6 bases). The V end lost 8 bases, the J end lost 1 base, and 17 bases lay between the germline ends. The germline CDR1 and CDR2 sequences are LGHDT and YNNKEL (reference sequence). The CDR3 contains 15 residues. The CDR3 DNA reads as TGTGCCAGCTCAAGGCAGGGGAGCTGGAACACTGAAGCTTTCTTT. It is translated as CASSRQGSWNTEAFF.

V and J are TRBV3-1 (or the pseudogene TRBV3-2) and TRBJ2-1; 10 positions match TRBD1. Per germline, CDR1 LGHDT and CDR2 YNNKEL (reference sequence). Losses at the gene ends were 2 bases for V and 8 bases for J; bases not matched to a gene: 6. This CDR3 comprises 15 residues. The CDR3 nucleotides are TGTGCCAGCAGCCAAATCCGGGACAGGGGAGATGAGCAGTTCTTC. Its protein is CASSQIRDRGDEQFF.

This chain connects TRBV28 to TRBJ2-7, with 8 bases that match TRBD1. Losses at the gene ends were 2 bases for V and 5 bases for J; bases not matched to a gene: 14. The germline CDR1 and CDR2 sequences are MDHEN and SYDVKM. CDR3 length: 17 amino acids. This chain's CDR3 is CASSLGRLDRASHEQYF. The DNA of the CDR3 is TGTGCCAGCAGTTTAGGACGGTTGGACAGGGCCAGCCACGAGCAGTACTTC.

The chain employs TRBV29-1 and TRBJ2-3, with D perhaps TRBD1 (6 bases). CDR1 and CDR2 (germline): SQVTM, ANQGSEA. Trimming cost V 2 bases and J 2 bases, with 8 bases left between them. The CDR3 length is 13 residues. The DNA of the CDR3 is TGCAGCGTTGAATTGGGGGCCACAGATACGCAGTATTTT. It is translated as CSVELGATDTQYF.

In DNA, the CDR3 is TGTGCCAGCAGCCAGGACAGCTTTAACTATGGCTACACCTTC. It encodes CASSQDSFNYGYTF. V and J are TRBV3-1 (or the pseudogene TRBV3-2) and TRBJ1-2, with D perhaps TRBD1 (6 bases). The length of the CDR3 is 14 residues. Trimming removed 3 bases at V and 1 base at J, with 9 bases between. Germline V gives CDR1 LGHDT, CDR2 YNNKEL (reference sequence).

The chain carries TRBV7-2 and TRBJ2-7; TRBD2 matches at 16 bases. V was clipped by 2 bases and J by 12 bases; unmatched bases: 7. The length of the CDR3 is 15 residues. Germline values: CDR1 SGHTA, CDR2 FQGNSA. CDR3 sequence reads: CASSLSPGLAGGPYF. CDR3 DNA sequence: TGTGCCAGCAGCTTATCCCCGGGACTAGCGGGAGGGCCGTACTTC. Combining the CDR3 with reference TRBV7-2 and TRBJ2-7 gives the whole variable domain GAGVSQSPSNKVTEKGKDVELRCDPISGHTALYWYRQSLGQGLEFLIYFQGNSAPDKSGLPSDRFSAERTGGSVSTLTIQRTQQEDSAVYLCASSLSPGLAGGPYFGPGTRLTVT.

This clone was observed a single time. This chain joins TRBV3-1 (or the pseudogene TRBV3-2) and TRBJ1-1, with D possibly TRBD1 on 5 matching bases. V was pared by 4 bases and J by 7 bases, with 22 bases between. Germline assignment: CDR1 LGHDT and CDR2 YNNKEL (reference sequence). The CDR3 has 16 amino acids. CDR3 nucleotides: TGTGCCAGCAGCCTTCACGTAGTGGGGGGGATTTTTGAAGCTTTCTTT. Its protein is CASSLHVVGGIFEAFF.

This clone was observed a single time. J is TRBJ2-3 and V is TRBV6-2 or TRBV6-3; 10 bases are a match to TRBD1. Germline V gene data show CDR1 as MNHEY and CDR2 as SVGEGT. This CDR3 contains 18 residues. Trimming took 2 bases from V and 1 from J; bases not matched to a gene: 9. CDR3 protein: CASSYGTGAWAGTDTQYF. In DNA form, the CDR3 reads TGTGCCAGCAGTTACGGGACAGGGGCCTGGGCGGGCACAGATACGCAGTATTTT.

This clone was found once. This chain connects TRBV7-8 to TRBJ1-2, with TRBD1 identical over 10 bases. The CDR3 contains 16 residues. Trimming took 1 base from V and 3 from J; bases not matched to a gene: 5. Germline values: CDR1 SGHVS, CDR2 FQNEAQ. This CDR3 is CASSLGDRGRDYGYTF. The DNA for the CDR3 is TGTGCCAGCAGCTTAGGGGACAGGGGTAGAGACTATGGCTACACCTTC.